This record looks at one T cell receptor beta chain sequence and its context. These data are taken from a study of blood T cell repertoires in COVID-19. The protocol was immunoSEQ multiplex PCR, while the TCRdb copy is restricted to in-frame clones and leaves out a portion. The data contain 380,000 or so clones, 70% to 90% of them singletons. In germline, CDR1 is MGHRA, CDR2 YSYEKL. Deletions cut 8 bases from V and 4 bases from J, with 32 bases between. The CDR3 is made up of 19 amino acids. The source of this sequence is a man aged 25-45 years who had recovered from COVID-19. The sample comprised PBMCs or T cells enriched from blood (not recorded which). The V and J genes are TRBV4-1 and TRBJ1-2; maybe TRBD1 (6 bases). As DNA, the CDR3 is TGCGCCAGCCGCCGAAGTCTACTTACAGGGAATTCGGAACTCTATGGCTACACCTTC. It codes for CASRRSLLTGNSELYGYTF.